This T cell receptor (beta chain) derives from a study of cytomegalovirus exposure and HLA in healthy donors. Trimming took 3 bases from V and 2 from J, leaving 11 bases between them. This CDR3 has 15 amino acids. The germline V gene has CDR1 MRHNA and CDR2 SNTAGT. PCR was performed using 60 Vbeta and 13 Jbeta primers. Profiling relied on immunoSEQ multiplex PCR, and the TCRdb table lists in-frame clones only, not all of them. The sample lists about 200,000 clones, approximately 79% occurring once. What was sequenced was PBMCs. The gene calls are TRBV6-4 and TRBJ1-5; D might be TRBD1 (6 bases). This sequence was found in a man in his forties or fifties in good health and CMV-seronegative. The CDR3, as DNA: TGTGCCAGCAGTGATATAGGGGGAGGCAATCAGCCCCAGCATTTT. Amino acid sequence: CASSDIGGGNQPQHF.